A single sample is the source of the 13 T cell receptor beta chains below, sequenced in a study of identical twins. TCRdb ran MiXCR on the 5' RACE reads and lists one entry per CDR3 protein. The sample lists 1.5 million to 2 million distinct CDR3 sequences; about 31% were seen once. Sequenced input: cord blood. The receptors stem from a newborn girl in good health.

This clonotype was counted between two and nine times. The V and J genes are TRBV20-1 and TRBJ2-3; D is undetermined. CDR1 and CDR2 from the germline V gene are DFQATT and SNEGSKA (reference sequence). Between the trimmed V and J ends, which lost 6 bases and 0 bases, there was a span of 13 bases. CDR3 length equals 14 residues. The CDR3 sequence: CSARDWPSTDTQYF. DNA for the CDR3: TGCAGTGCCCGTGACTGGCCTAGCACAGATACGCAGTATTTT.

The chain links TRBV27 to TRBJ2-2, with TRBD1 matching over 8 bases. Germline V gives CDR1 MNHEY, CDR2 SMNVEV (reference sequence). V lost 6 bases and J lost 4; bases outside the gene matches: 4. This CDR3 has 14 residues. CDR3 DNA: TGTGCCAGCAGAATAACAGGGGGCACCGGGGAGCTGTTTTTT. Its protein product is CASRITGGTGELFF.

This rearrangement joins TRBV6-1 to TRBJ2-1, with TRBD2 matching 8 bases. The CDR3 runs to 15 residues. Germline lookup yields CDR1 MNHNS and CDR2 SASEGT. Trimming removed 6 bases from V and 3 bases from J; junction bases left unmatched: 7. CDR3: CASRQAGAIYNEQFF. DNA of the CDR3: TGTGCCAGCAGGCAAGCGGGAGCCATCTACAATGAGCAGTTCTTC.

Only one count was recorded for this clonotype. V and J are TRBV15 and TRBJ2-2, with D possibly TRBD2 on 6 matching bases. The CDR3 has 16 residues. The V end was cut by 4 bases, the J end by 5 bases, with 17 bases between. Germline CDR1 LNHNV, CDR2 YYDKDF (reference sequence). The CDR3 loop is CATSIYLLARTGELFF. The CDR3 DNA sequence: TGTGCCACCAGCATTTACCTTCTAGCGAGAACCGGGGAGCTGTTTTTT. The full variable domain, its missing parts supplied by reference TRBV15 and TRBJ2-2, is DAMVIQNPRYQVTQFGKPVTLSCSQTLNHNVMYWYQQKSSQAPKLLFHYYDKDFNNEADTPDNFQSRRPNTSFCFLDIRSPGLGDTAMYLCATSIYLLARTGELFFGEGSRLTVL.

This clonotype was seen a handful of times. V gene TRBV3-1 combines with J gene TRBJ2-5, with TRBD2 identical over 11 bases. The CDR3 loop spans 16 amino acids. The germline gives CDR1 LGHDT, CDR2 YNNKEL (reference sequence). Trimming cost V 2 bases and J 2 bases; bases outside gene matches: 4. As DNA, the CDR3 is TGTGCCAGCAGCCAACCGGGACTAGCGGTTCAAGAGACCCAGTACTTC. This encodes CASSQPGLAVQETQYF.

Remarks on this clonotype: A read error may produce the germline difference seen at one junction end. The genes are TRBV7-2 and TRBJ2-5; TRBD1 is a possible D gene (6 bases). The better agreement between TRBJ2-7 and the DNA end casts doubt on the J call. Germline values: CDR1 SGHTA, CDR2 FQGNSA. The CDR3 contains 13 residues. The CDR3 DNA follows: TGTGCCAGCAGAACGACAGGTTCCTGCGAGCAGTACTTC. As protein: CASRTTGSCEQYF.

The chain combines TRBV12-3 or TRBV12-4 with TRBJ2-1; TRBD1 is a possible D gene (5 bases). V was cut by 1 base and J by 7 bases, with 11 bases left in between. The CDR3 is made up of 14 amino acids. The CDR3 region is CASSLGRRQNEQFF. The CDR3 DNA reads as TGTGCCAGCAGTTTAGGTCGCCGACAGAATGAGCAGTTCTTC.

Only a few counts were recorded for this clonotype. The chain uses TRBV3-1 and TRBJ2-5; D not certain. CDR3 length: 16 residues. Per the germline V gene, CDR1 is LGHDT and CDR2 is YNNKEL (reference sequence). Trimming pared 1 base from V and 1 base from J, leaving 13 bases between. The CDR3 reads CASSQVRESSQETQYF. The CDR3 region has the DNA TGTGCCAGCAGCCAAGTTAGGGAATCGAGCCAAGAGACCCAGTACTTC.

This chain links TRBV29-1 with TRBJ2-7; 10 nucleotides agree with TRBD1. V shed 6 bases, J shed 4 bases, and the junction held 9 bases outside the gene matches. From germline, CDR1 is SQVTM and CDR2 ANQGSEA. This CDR3 spans 14 amino acids. Here the CDR3 reads CSVARDRGRYEQYF. CDR3 sequence (DNA): TGCAGCGTCGCCCGGGACAGGGGACGGTACGAGCAGTACTTC.

This chain links TRBV3-1 with TRBJ2-1; D remains ambiguous. The V end lost 0 bases, the J end lost 0 bases, and 18 bases lay between the germline ends. Per the germline V gene, CDR1 is LGHDT and CDR2 is YNNKEL (reference sequence). This CDR3 has 19 residues. The CDR3 sequence: CASSQDLFDRVDSYNEQFF. The CDR3 nucleotides read TGTGCCAGCAGCCAAGATCTTTTCGATCGTGTTGACTCCTACAATGAGCAGTTCTTC.

V usage is TRBV4-2 and J usage is TRBJ2-3; tentatively, D is TRBD2 (5 bases). Germline CDR1 LGHNA, CDR2 YNFKEQ. The CDR3 totals 17 residues. Deletions cut 0 bases from V and 0 bases from J, with 13 bases between. The CDR3 sequence: CASSQEPGLVSTDTQYF. In DNA, the CDR3 is TGTGCCAGCAGCCAAGAGCCCGGACTTGTAAGCACAGATACGCAGTATTTT.

V usage is TRBV20-1 and J usage is TRBJ2-1; either TRBD1 or TRBD2 may supply D (6 bases each). The J call may be wrong; the DNA end is better matched by TRBJ2-7. The CDR3 is 16 residues long. Germline V gene lookup returns CDR1 DFQATT and CDR2 SNEGSKA (reference sequence). CDR3 protein: CSARDVEGEAYNEQYF. The DNA of the CDR3 is TGCAGTGCTAGAGATGTGGAGGGGGAGGCCTACAATGAGCAGTACTTC.

The V gene is TRBV24-1, the J gene TRBJ2-4, with D perhaps TRBD2 (5 bases). The J call is doubtful: the DNA matches TRBJ2-7 better. Germline CDR1 reads KGHDR; CDR2 reads SFDVKD. This CDR3 contains 15 residues. The CDR3 nucleotides are TGTGCCACCAGTGACTCTGGACTGGGAACCTACGAGCAGTACTTC. Translated: CATSDSGLGTYEQYF.